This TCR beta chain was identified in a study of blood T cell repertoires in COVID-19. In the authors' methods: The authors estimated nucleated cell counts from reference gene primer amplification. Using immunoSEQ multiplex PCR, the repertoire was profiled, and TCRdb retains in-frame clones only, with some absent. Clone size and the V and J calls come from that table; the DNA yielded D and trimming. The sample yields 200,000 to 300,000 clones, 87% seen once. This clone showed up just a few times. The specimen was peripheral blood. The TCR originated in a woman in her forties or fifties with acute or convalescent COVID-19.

The CDR3 nucleotides are TGTGCCACCAGCTCTGAGCTGGGCAGGAACGGTCAGCCCCAGCATTTT. This gives the protein CATSSELGRNGQPQHF. This rearrangement joins TRBV15 to TRBJ1-5; D is ambiguous. With 5 bases removed from V and 6 bases from J, the gap between germline ends came to 20 bases. The CDR3 has 16 amino acids. CDR1 is LNHNV, CDR2 YYDKDF, per germline (reference sequence). The entire variable domain, with the rest obtained from reference TRBV15 and TRBJ1-5, is as follows: DAMVIQNPRYQVTQFGKPVTLSCSQTLNHNVMYWYQQKSSQAPKLLFHYYDKDFNNEADTPDNFQSRRPNTSFCFLDIRSPGLGDTAMYLCATSSELGRNGQPQHFGDGTRLSIL.